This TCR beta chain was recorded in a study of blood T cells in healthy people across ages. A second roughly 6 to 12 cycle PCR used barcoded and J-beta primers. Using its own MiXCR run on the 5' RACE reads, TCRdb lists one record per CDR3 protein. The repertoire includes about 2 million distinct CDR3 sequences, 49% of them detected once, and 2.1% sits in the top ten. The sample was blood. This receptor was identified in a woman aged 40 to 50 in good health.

Written as DNA, the CDR3 is TGTGCCAGCAGGCCGGGCAGGGCCTACGAGCAGTACTTC. Residues: CASRPGRAYEQYF. J is TRBJ2-7 and V is TRBV28; weak D call: TRBD1 (5 bases). This CDR3 spans 13 amino acids. Trimming removed 6 bases at V and 2 bases at J, with 11 bases between. CDR1 and CDR2 (germline): MDHEN, SYDVKM.